This T cell receptor (beta chain) came from a study of blood T cell repertoires in COVID-19. Study background: Samples taken during acute and convalescent COVID-19 were collected in the United States, Italy and Spain. PBMCs, B-cell-depleted T cells, or T cells provided the cDNA or gDNA that made up the material.

This table comes from immunoSEQ multiplex PCR, and its TCRdb copy is limited to in-frame clones, with some not included. The profile shows roughly 100,000 clones, roughly 78% of them singletons. V lost 3 bases and J lost 6; bases outside the gene matches: 11. The length of the CDR3 is 15 residues. Germline V CDR1 and CDR2: GTSNPN, SVGIG (reference sequence). The V gene is TRBV30, the J gene TRBJ1-5; 7 bases line up with TRBD1. The source material was peripheral blood. The clonotype comes from a woman aged 80 or over with active or convalescent COVID-19. The CDR3 DNA reads TGTGCCTGGAGCCGGATTTCAGGGGGATCTCAGCCCCAGCATTTT. Amino acid sequence: CAWSRISGGSQPQHF.